This T cell receptor (beta chain) was retrieved from a study of cytomegalovirus exposure and HLA in healthy donors. Regarding the study as a whole: Later analysis reportedly placed an Asian-associated ancestry cluster below the roughly 680-donor mean in N-insertions.

This clone was detected once. Its cognate antigen is unknown. This CDR3 region has 15 residues. J gave up 3 bases and V 6 bases, and 6 bases lay outside the gene matches. Germline lookup yields CDR1 MNHNY and CDR2 SVGAGI (reference sequence). The primer mix had 60 Vbeta and 13 Jbeta primers. Produced via immunoSEQ multiplex PCR; TCRdb's table is partial and in-frame only. The sample records some 130,000 clones, 75% to 90% being singletons. This TCR was sampled from a woman in her 40s in good health and CMV-seronegative. V and J are TRBV6-6 and TRBJ1-3; 9 nucleotides align to TRBD1. The sample comprised PBMCs. CDR3 nucleotide sequence: TGTGCCAGCAGATCCGGGACAGGGCTTGGAAACACCATATATTTT. Translated, it gives CASRSGTGLGNTIYF.